These 5 T cell receptor beta chains came from one sample sequenced in a study of OX40 agonist ivuxolimab in advanced cancers. Assay: immunoSEQ multiplex PCR; the TCRdb copy retains only in-frame clones and omits some. The data show approximately 69,000 clones, with almost 90% seen just once and 2.5% to 3% held by the top ten. Sequenced material: CD4+ or CD8+ T cells sorted from blood, taken in a trial of the OX40 agonist ivuxolimab. Receptors originate from an adult with an advanced solid tumor such as melanoma, head and neck, liver or kidney cancer.

The table lists this clone with a count of one. The rearrangement joins TRBV9 to TRBJ2-1, with D perhaps TRBD1 or TRBD2 (5 bases each). The CDR3 runs to 15 residues. Germline CDR1 and CDR2: SGDLS and YYNGEE. Between the trimmed V and J ends, which lost 0 bases and 6 bases, there was a span of 13 bases. CDR3 residues: CASSVAGMGVNEQFF. As DNA, the CDR3 is TGTGCCAGCAGCGTAGCTGGGATGGGGGTCAATGAGCAGTTCTTC.

The chain carries TRBV6-1 and TRBJ2-5, with D possibly being TRBD1 (5 bases). The J call could be wrong; TRBJ2-7 is a better fit for the DNA end. This CDR3 contains 14 residues. CDR1 MNHNS and CDR2 SASEGT come from the germline V gene. The CDR3 spells CASTAGRTTYEQYF. Here the CDR3 DNA reads TGTGCCAGCACCGCCGGACGGACAACCTACGAGCAGTACTTC.

The chain couples TRBV6-1 to TRBJ1-6, with D perhaps matching TRBD1 (6 bases). Deletions cut 4 bases from V and 8 bases from J, with 15 bases between. Germline V lookup: CDR1 MNHNS, CDR2 SASEGT. The CDR3 extends over 15 amino acids. CDR3 coding DNA: TGTGCCAGCAGTGGGCAGGGGATTTGGGATTCACCCCTCCACTTT. Its protein is CASSGQGIWDSPLHF.

In its sample, this clone was seen once. CDR3 sequence (DNA): TGTGCCAGCAGCTTAGATCGTGGAGGGCGAGAGACCCAGTACTTC. It specifies CASSLDRGGRETQYF. The rearrangement links TRBV11-3 to TRBJ2-5, with D tentatively TRBD2 (6 bases). Trimming shortened V by 0 bases and J by 4 bases, and 12 bases separated the two germline ends. Germline V gene data show CDR1 as SGHNT and CDR2 as YENEEA. The CDR3 spans 15 residues.

The chain is built from TRBV27 and TRBJ2-6; no firm D call. V lost 2 bases and J 3 bases, leaving 5 bases between the germline ends. The CDR3 is 14 residues long. Germline CDR1 is MNHEY and CDR2 is SMNVEV (reference sequence). CDR3 protein: CASSLRVGANVLTF. The CDR3, as DNA: TGTGCCAGCAGTTTAAGAGTTGGGGCCAACGTCCTGACTTTC.